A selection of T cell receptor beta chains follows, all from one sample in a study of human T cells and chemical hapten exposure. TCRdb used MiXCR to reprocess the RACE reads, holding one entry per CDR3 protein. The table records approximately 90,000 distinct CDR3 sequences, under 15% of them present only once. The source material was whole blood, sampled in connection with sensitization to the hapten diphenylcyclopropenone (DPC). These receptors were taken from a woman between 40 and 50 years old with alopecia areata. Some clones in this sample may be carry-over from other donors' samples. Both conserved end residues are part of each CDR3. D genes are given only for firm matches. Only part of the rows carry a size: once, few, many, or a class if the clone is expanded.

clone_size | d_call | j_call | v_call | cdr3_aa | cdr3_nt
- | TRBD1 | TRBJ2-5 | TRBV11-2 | CASSSSRGPETQYF | TGTGCCAGCAGCAGTTCGAGGGGGCCGGAGACCCAGTACTTC
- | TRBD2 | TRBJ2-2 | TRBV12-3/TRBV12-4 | CASRGLAGRRTGELFF | TGTGCCAGCAGGGGACTAGCGGGAAGAAGAACCGGGGAGCTGTTTTTT
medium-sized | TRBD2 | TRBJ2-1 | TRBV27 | CASSAREGLYNEQFF | TGTGCCAGCAGTGCGCGGGAGGGGTTATACAATGAGCAGTTCTTC
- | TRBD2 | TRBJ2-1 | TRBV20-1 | CSGLADNEQFF | TGCAGTGGACTAGCGGACAATGAGCAGTTCTTC
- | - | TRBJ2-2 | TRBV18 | CASSPLERTGTGELFF | TGTGCCAGCTCACCCCTCGAGAGAACTGGCACCGGGGAGCTGTTTTTT
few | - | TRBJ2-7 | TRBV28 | CAAVGTANSYEQYF | TGTGCCGCGGTCGGGACTGCGAACTCCTACGAGCAGTACTTC
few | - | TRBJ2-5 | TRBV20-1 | CSAVSQGETQYF | TGCAGTGCCGTATCGCAGGGGGAGACCCAGTACTTC
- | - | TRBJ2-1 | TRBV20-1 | CSARGRRIANEQFF | TGCAGTGCTCGCGGAAGGAGAATCGCCAATGAGCAGTTCTTC
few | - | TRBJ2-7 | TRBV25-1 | CASRPAGSYEQYF | TGTGCCAGCAGACCCGCCGGGTCCTACGAGCAGTACTTC
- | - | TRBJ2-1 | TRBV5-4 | CASSAPLRSSYNEQFF | TGTGCCAGCAGCGCACCCCTGCGATCATCCTACAATGAGCAGTTCTTC
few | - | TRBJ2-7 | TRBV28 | CASSLRVEQYF | TGTGCCAGCAGTTTACGAGTGGAGCAGTACTTC
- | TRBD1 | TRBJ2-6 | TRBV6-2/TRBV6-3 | CASSRTGTGANVLTF | TGTGCCAGCAGTCGGACAGGGACTGGGGCCAACGTCCTGACTTTC
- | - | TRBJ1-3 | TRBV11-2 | CASSRDAGNTIYF | TGTGCCAGCAGCCGGGACGCTGGAAACACCATATATTTT
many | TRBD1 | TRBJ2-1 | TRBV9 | CASSVGTGGFNEQFF | TGTGCCAGCAGCGTAGGGACAGGGGGCTTCAATGAGCAGTTCTTC
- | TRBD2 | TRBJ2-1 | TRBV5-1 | CASSLPWSGSAASGRWGSYNEQFF | TGCGCCAGCAGCTTACCCTGGTCAGGTTCGGCGGCTAGCGGGAGGTGGGGCTCCTACAATGAGCAGTTCTTC
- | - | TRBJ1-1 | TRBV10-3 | CAIRQGLGMNTEAFF | TGTGCCATCAGGCAGGGATTGGGTATGAACACTGAAGCTTTCTTT
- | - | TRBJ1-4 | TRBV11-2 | CASSLGATNEKLFF | TGTGCCAGCAGCTTAGGAGCAACTAATGAAAAACTGTTTTTT
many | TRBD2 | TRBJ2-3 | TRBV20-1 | CSADNQREAGTDTQYF | TGCAGTGCCGACAACCAGCGGGAGGCTGGCACAGATACGCAGTATTTT
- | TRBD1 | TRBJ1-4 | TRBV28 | CASSLYRGRTNEKLFF | TGTGCCAGCAGTTTATACAGGGGGAGAACTAATGAAAAACTGTTTTTT
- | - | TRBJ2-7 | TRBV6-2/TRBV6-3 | CASSYPGVYEQYF | TGTGCCAGCAGTTACCCTGGGGTCTACGAGCAGTACTTC
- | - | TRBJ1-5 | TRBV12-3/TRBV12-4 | CASTLGGGISNQPQHF | TGTGCCAGCACCCTTGGTGGGGGGATCTCCAATCAGCCCCAGCATTTT
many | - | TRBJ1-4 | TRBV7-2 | CASSFLGGTNEKLFF | TGTGCCAGCAGCTTCCTGGGGGGCACTAATGAAAAACTGTTTTTT
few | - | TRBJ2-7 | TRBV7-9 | CASSLVGGLSPYEQYF | TGTGCCAGCAGCTTAGTTGGAGGACTTAGCCCCTACGAGCAGTACTTC
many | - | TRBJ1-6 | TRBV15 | CATSRDKGVSPLHF | TGTGCCACCAGCAGAGATAAGGGGGTTTCACCCCTCCACTTT
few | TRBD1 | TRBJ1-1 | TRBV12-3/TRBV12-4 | CASSLGQANTEAFF | TGTGCCAGCAGCTTGGGACAGGCGAACACTGAAGCTTTCTTT
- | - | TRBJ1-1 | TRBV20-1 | CSARAGRPEAFF | TGCAGTGCTAGAGCAGGGCGGCCTGAAGCTTTCTTT
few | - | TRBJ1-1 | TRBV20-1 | CSARGGTEAFF | TGCAGTGCTAGAGGAGGGACTGAAGCTTTCTTT
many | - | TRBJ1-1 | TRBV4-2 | CASSQVLRAANTEAFF | TGTGCCAGCAGCCAAGTACTAAGGGCCGCTAACACTGAAGCTTTCTTT
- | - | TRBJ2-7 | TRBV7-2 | CASTTTSRGHEQYF | TGTGCCAGCACCACGACTAGCCGGGGGCACGAGCAGTACTTC
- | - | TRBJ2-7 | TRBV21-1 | CASSKFEGDEQYF | TGTGCCAGCAGCAAATTTGAGGGTGACGAGCAGTACTTC
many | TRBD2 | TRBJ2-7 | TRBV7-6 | CASSPGGGSYEQYF | TGTGCCAGCAGCCCCGGGGGGGGTAGTTACGAGCAGTACTTC
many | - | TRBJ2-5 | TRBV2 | CASSVHRETQYF | TGTGCCAGCAGTGTACATCGGGAGACCCAGTACTTC
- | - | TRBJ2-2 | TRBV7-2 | CASSLDPGSGTGELFF | TGTGCCAGCAGCTTAGATCCTGGTAGCGGCACCGGGGAGCTGTTTTTT
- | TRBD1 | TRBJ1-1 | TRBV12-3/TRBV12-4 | CGASSLAPKQGAWGKGSTAFF | TGTGGAGCCAGCAGTTTAGCGCCGAAACAGGGGGCGTGGGGAAAGGGAAGTACGGCTTTCTTT
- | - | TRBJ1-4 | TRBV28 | CASTTWDNPNEKLFF | TGTGCCAGCACGACCTGGGACAACCCAAATGAAAAACTGTTTTTT
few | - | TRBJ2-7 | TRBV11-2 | CASSLLVQGEEQYF | TGTGCCAGCAGCTTATTGGTCCAGGGTGAGGAGCAGTACTTC
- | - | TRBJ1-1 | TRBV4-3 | CASSQVGDEAFF | TGCGCCAGCAGCCAAGTCGGGGATGAAGCTTTCTTT
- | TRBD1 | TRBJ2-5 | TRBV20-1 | CSAGTGGRQETQYF | TGCAGTGCTGGGACAGGGGGGCGGCAAGAGACCCAGTACTTC
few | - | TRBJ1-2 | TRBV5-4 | CASSMDSAYGYTF | TGTGCCAGCAGCATGGACAGTGCCTATGGCTACACCTTC
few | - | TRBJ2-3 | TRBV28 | CASSLQGSGPDTQYF | TGTGCCAGCAGTTTACAAGGGAGTGGCCCAGATACGCAGTATTTT
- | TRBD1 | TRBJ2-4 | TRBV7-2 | CASSLGTGLTLAKNIQYF | TGTGCCAGCAGCTTAGGGACAGGCCTAACCCTAGCCAAAAACATTCAGTACTTC
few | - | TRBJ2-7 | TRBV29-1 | CSVEGSAGSNSYEQYF | TGCAGCGTTGAAGGGTCGGCGGGTAGCAACTCCTACGAGCAGTACTTC
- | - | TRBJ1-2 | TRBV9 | CASSLEQGHGYTF | TGTGCCAGCAGCCTAGAACAGGGTCATGGCTACACCTTC
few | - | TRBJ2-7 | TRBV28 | CASGSNYEQYF | TGTGCCAGCGGGTCGAACTACGAGCAGTACTTC
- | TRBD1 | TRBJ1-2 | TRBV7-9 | CASSQGQHYGYTF | TGTGCCAGCAGCCAGGGACAGCACTATGGCTACACCTTC
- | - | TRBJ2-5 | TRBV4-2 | CASSQEMLPPETQYF | TGTGCCAGCAGCCAAGAAATGCTGCCCCCTGAGACCCAGTACTTC
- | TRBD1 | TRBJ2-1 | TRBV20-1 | CSAAPGQGNNEQFF | TGCAGTGCCGCACCGGGACAGGGCAACAATGAGCAGTTCTTC
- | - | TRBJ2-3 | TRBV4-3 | CASSQGNERTDTQYF | TGCGCCAGCAGCCAAGGAAACGAACGCACAGATACGCAGTATTTT
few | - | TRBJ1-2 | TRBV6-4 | CASTDFPGSNYGYTF | TGTGCCAGCACCGACTTCCCGGGATCTAACTATGGCTACACCTTC
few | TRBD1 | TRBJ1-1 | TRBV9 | CASSAQGAGTEAFF | TGTGCCAGCAGCGCTCAGGGGGCTGGAACTGAAGCTTTCTTT
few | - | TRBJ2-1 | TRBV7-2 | CASSFRSGNEQFF | TGTGCCAGCAGCTTTCGGTCGGGCAATGAGCAGTTCTTC
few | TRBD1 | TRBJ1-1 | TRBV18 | CASSQRQGMFTEAFF | TGTGCCAGCTCTCAACGACAGGGGATGTTCACTGAAGCTTTCTTT
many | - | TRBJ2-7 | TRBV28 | CASWRNEQYF | TGTGCCAGCTGGAGGAACGAGCAGTACTTC
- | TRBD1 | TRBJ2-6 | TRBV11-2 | CASRTGTGVLTF | TGTGCCAGCAGAACCGGGACAGGGGTCCTGACTTTC
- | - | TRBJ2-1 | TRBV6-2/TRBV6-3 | CASSYSTNLYNEQFF | TGTGCCAGCAGTTACTCAACAAACCTCTACAATGAGCAGTTCTTC
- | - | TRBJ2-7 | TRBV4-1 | CASSQAGTNSYEQYF | TGCGCCAGCAGCCAAGCCGGGACCAACTCCTACGAGCAGTACTTC
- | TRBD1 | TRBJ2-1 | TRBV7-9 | CASSTPFGTGYNEQFF | TGTGCCAGCAGCACCCCCTTCGGGACAGGGTACAATGAGCAGTTCTTC
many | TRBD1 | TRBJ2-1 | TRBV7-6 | CASGRDSYNEQFF | TGTGCCAGCGGCCGGGACAGTTACAATGAGCAGTTCTTC
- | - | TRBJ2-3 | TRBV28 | CASVGVTDTQYF | TGTGCCAGCGTTGGGGTCACCGATACGCAGTATTTT